These 2 T cell receptor beta chains were all obtained from the same sample, sequenced in a study of blood T cell repertoires in COVID-19. Assay: immunoSEQ multiplex PCR; the TCRdb copy retains only in-frame clones and omits some. The top ten clones hold 9.6% of a sample with about 240,000 clones, roughly four fifths of them seen once. Sequencing input: peripheral blood. The receptors originated from a woman older than 75 with acute or convalescent COVID-19.

The V gene is TRBV13, the J gene TRBJ2-5; 7 bases are shared with TRBD1. This CDR3 spans 14 amino acids. V trimming: 4 bases; J trimming: 1 base; junction bases outside the gene matches: 3. Germline V gene sequence: CDR1 PRHDT, CDR2 FYEKMQ (reference sequence). For the CDR3, the DNA is TGTGCCAGCAGCTCCTGGACAGGCCAAGAGACCCAGTACTTC. The encoded protein is CASSSWTGQETQYF.

Here the CDR3 reads CATGPGRGRPNTGELFF. In nucleotides, the CDR3 is TGTGCCACCGGTCCGGGGCGGGGACGACCCAACACCGGGGAGCTGTTTTTT. The chain carries TRBV28 and TRBJ2-2; a possible D gene is TRBD2 (6 bases). The germline gives CDR1 MDHEN, CDR2 SYDVKM. Between the trimmed V and J ends, which lost 10 bases and 2 bases, there was a span of 23 bases. This CDR3 is built from 17 residues.